These 10 T cell receptor beta chains were all obtained from the same sample, sequenced in a study of T cell changes during pregnancy in multiple sclerosis. TCRdb's copy holds only in-frame clones and misses some; the assay was immunoSEQ multiplex PCR. This sample has about 66,000 clones; around 90% occur once, and the top ten carry less than 5.5%. This material consisted of CD8+ T cells from peripheral blood mononuclear cells, taken before pregnancy. The receptors originated from a female donor with multiple sclerosis, enrolled in a pregnancy study.

The chain is built from TRBV29-1 and TRBJ1-2; D remains unclear. Looked up from germline, CDR1 is SQVTM and CDR2 is ANQGSEA. V lost 5 bases and J 0 bases, leaving 10 bases between the germline ends. The CDR3 runs 13 residues. CDR3 loop: CSVPQTTNYGYTF. As DNA, the CDR3 is TGCAGCGTTCCCCAGACTACTAACTATGGCTACACCTTC.

The chain employs TRBV5-3 and TRBJ1-1; the match to TRBD1 covers 7 bases. TRBV5-3 is an open reading frame, and its role is uncertain. Trimming at V came to 1 base and at J to 1 base, leaving 4 bases not matched to a gene. The CDR3 sequence is 15 residues long. CDR3 region: CARSLRRTGNTEAFF. In DNA form, the CDR3 reads TGTGCCAGAAGCTTGAGACGGACAGGGAACACTGAAGCTTTCTTT.

The chain uses TRBV15 and TRBJ2-3, with 12 bases matching TRBD2. CDR3 size: 21 residues. The J segment lost 5 bases and the V segment lost 5 bases, leaving 23 bases of the junction unmatched. From germline, CDR1 is LNHNV and CDR2 YYDKDF (reference sequence). CDR3 protein: CATSGLAGGPIPGKGIDTQYF. The CDR3 DNA reads as TGTGCCACCAGCGGGCTAGCGGGGGGGCCTATACCTGGGAAAGGGATAGATACGCAGTATTTT.

The genes are TRBV6-5 and TRBJ2-1; a possible D gene is TRBD1 (5 bases). Trimming left V 2 bases short and J 4 bases short, with 15 bases between. The CDR3 contains 16 residues. Germline V CDR1 and CDR2: MNHEY, SVGAGI. The chain's CDR3 is CASSYKIGHIYNEQFF. The DNA for the CDR3 is TGTGCCAGCAGTTACAAAATCGGACACATTTACAATGAGCAGTTCTTC.

This chain links TRBV27 with TRBJ2-7, with 8 bases that match TRBD1. This CDR3 is 15 amino acids long. V lost 3 bases to trimming and J lost 5 bases; unmatched junction nucleotides: 9. The germline gives CDR1 MNHEY, CDR2 SMNVEV (reference sequence). CDR3 coding DNA: TGTGCCAGCAGTTTTAGCTCAGGGGGCATAAACGAGCAGTACTTC. This translates into CASSFSSGGINEQYF.

The DNA for the CDR3 is TGTGCCAGCAGTTCCTGGACTAGCGGGGGACTCTCCTACGAGCAGTACTTC. This translates into CASSSWTSGGLSYEQYF. The chain recombines TRBV28 with TRBJ2-7; the match to TRBD2 covers 13 bases. Germline V gene data show CDR1 as MDHEN and CDR2 as SYDVKM. The CDR3 runs 17 residues. J gave up 0 bases and V 4 bases, and 6 bases lay outside the gene matches.

The V call is TRBV7-8, the J call TRBJ2-2; 9 nucleotides align to TRBD2. CDR3 size: 16 residues. The V and J ends lost 7 bases and 6 bases, in that order; junction bases with no gene match: 12. In germline, CDR1 is SGHVS, CDR2 FQNEAQ. The CDR3 coding sequence is TGTGCCAGCACCCCGGGCGGGGGGGCGGGAGCCGGGGAGCTGTTTTTT. Amino acids: CASTPGGGAGAGELFF.

The chain uses TRBV6-1 and TRBJ1-4; D is perhaps TRBD1 (6 bases). CDR3 length: 13 residues. Trimming took 5 bases from V and 8 from J, leaving 12 bases between them. Germline V gives CDR1 MNHNS, CDR2 SASEGT. In nucleotides, the CDR3 is TGTGCCAGCAGTAGAGGGGGTAACGAAAAACTGTTTTTT. This sequence encodes CASSRGGNEKLFF.

This sequence joins TRBV6-1 and TRBJ2-7; TRBD2 matches at 10 bases. The CDR3 is 15 residues long. V lost 1 base, J lost 3 bases, and 3 bases stayed unmatched. Looked up from germline, CDR1 is MNHNS and CDR2 is SASEGT. For the CDR3, the DNA is TGTGCCAGCAGTGAAGTTAGCGGGGGGAGCTACGAGCAGTACTTC. Protein sequence: CASSEVSGGSYEQYF.

The chain links TRBV4-2 to TRBJ1-4; no firm D call. In germline, CDR1 is LGHNA, CDR2 YNFKEQ. The CDR3 totals 12 residues. Trimming took off 6 bases at V and 4 bases at J, with 6 bases between the two ends. The CDR3 reads CASSTDNEKLFF. CDR3 coding DNA: TGTGCCAGCAGTACAGATAATGAAAAACTGTTTTTT.